This is a list of T cell receptor beta chains from one sample in a study of regulatory T cells in long-lasting Graves disease. Via MiXCR, TCRdb re-called the multiplex PCR reads, giving one row per CDR3 protein. Altogether 600,000 to 650,000 distinct CDR3 sequences are present, less than 20% being singletons, with the ten largest covering 18%. The same data also went into a second study, on T cells in Graves' hyperthyroidism and ophthalmopathy.

The sample in question was peripheral blood mononuclear cells (PBMCs), obtained at new diagnosis, from a patient treated with antithyroid drugs. The receptors originated from a woman in her thirties with Graves disease. CDR3s leave out the opening cysteine and the closing phenylalanine or tryptophan.

V gene: TRBV24-1; J gene: TRBJ1-3; CDR3 protein: ATSDQRLGSSGNTIY
V gene: TRBV7-9; J gene: TRBJ2-3; CDR3 protein: ASSVRTSGPTDTQY
V gene: TRBV20-1; J gene: TRBJ2-3; CDR3 protein: SATLGDLDTQY
V gene: TRBV20-1; J gene: TRBJ1-1; CDR3 protein: SGPGQFNTEAF
V gene: TRBV27; J gene: TRBJ2-2; CDR3 protein: ATQGQVNTGELF
V gene: TRBV20-1; J gene: TRBJ2-7; CDR3 protein: SLVGTSGSSYEQY
V gene: TRBV5-1; J gene: TRBJ2-7; CDR3 protein: ASSLEGAILFYEQY
V gene: TRBV28; J gene: TRBJ1-5; CDR3 protein: ASRPEARQPQH
V gene: TRBV2; J gene: TRBJ1-4; CDR3 protein: ASIPEWGEKLF
V gene: TRBV6-1; J gene: TRBJ1-2; CDR3 protein: ASTPRSGGRYYGYT
V gene: TRBV10-3; J gene: TRBJ1-2; CDR3 protein: AISEEQGWNYGYT
V gene: TRBV6-2/TRBV6-3; J gene: TRBJ2-5; CDR3 protein: ASRPLSGSFQETQY
V gene: TRBV2; J gene: TRBJ2-5; CDR3 protein: ASSYGRYRETQY
V gene: TRBV28; J gene: TRBJ1-5; CDR3 protein: ASSAGTGLSQPQH
V gene: TRBV6-1; J gene: TRBJ2-7; CDR3 protein: ASSEWGIQVYEQY
V gene: TRBV29-1; J gene: TRBJ1-2; CDR3 protein: SVGRTGLSNYGYT
V gene: TRBV7-8; J gene: TRBJ1-5; CDR3 protein: ASSLAGVNQPQH
V gene: TRBV11-2; J gene: TRBJ2-7; CDR3 protein: ASSTTQGSSYEQY
V gene: TRBV28; J gene: TRBJ2-1; CDR3 protein: ASSLSGPSYNEQF
V gene: TRBV6-1; J gene: TRBJ2-7; CDR3 protein: ASTSGGTQSYEQY
V gene: TRBV15; J gene: TRBJ1-2; CDR3 protein: ATSTHQGGYGYT
V gene: TRBV5-1; J gene: TRBJ1-4; CDR3 protein: ASSEEGRGEKLF
V gene: TRBV20-1; J gene: TRBJ2-3; CDR3 protein: SATIAGADTQY
V gene: TRBV27; J gene: TRBJ1-1; CDR3 protein: ASRDATGRGAF
V gene: TRBV6-1; J gene: TRBJ1-5; CDR3 protein: ASSVRIDRISNQPQH
V gene: TRBV6-1; J gene: TRBJ2-1; CDR3 protein: ASRQPGLADYNEQF
V gene: TRBV12-3/TRBV12-4; J gene: TRBJ2-1; CDR3 protein: ASVKRDQRSNEQF
V gene: TRBV28; J gene: TRBJ2-1; CDR3 protein: ASRLVMGNEQF
V gene: TRBV27; J gene: TRBJ1-2; CDR3 protein: ASRGRETGRNYGYT
V gene: TRBV20-1; J gene: TRBJ1-3; CDR3 protein: SAREIVGQTNSGNTIY
V gene: TRBV24-1; J gene: TRBJ1-2; CDR3 protein: ATSDLINYGYT
V gene: TRBV14; J gene: TRBJ1-6; CDR3 protein: ASRGDPVNSPLH
V gene: TRBV5-4; J gene: TRBJ1-1; CDR3 protein: ASSLAGTIKAGTEAF
V gene: TRBV19; J gene: TRBJ1-2; CDR3 protein: ASSAPGQGFYGYT
V gene: TRBV5-5; J gene: TRBJ1-5; CDR3 protein: ASSASGTTSQPQH
V gene: TRBV27; J gene: TRBJ2-7; CDR3 protein: ASSGWTGSKHEQY
V gene: TRBV9; J gene: TRBJ2-7; CDR3 protein: ASRGRGQGSWGISYEQY
V gene: TRBV19; J gene: TRBJ2-7; CDR3 protein: ASSIAGQTSREQY
V gene: TRBV24-1; J gene: TRBJ1-5; CDR3 protein: ATSASNQPQH
V gene: TRBV12-5; J gene: TRBJ2-7; CDR3 protein: ASGPDSSYEQY
V gene: TRBV2; J gene: TRBJ1-2; CDR3 protein: ASSAGTGTSNYGYT
V gene: TRBV2; J gene: TRBJ1-5; CDR3 protein: ASSDSVETQPQH
V gene: TRBV28; J gene: TRBJ2-7; CDR3 protein: ASSSPTGTYEQY